This TCR beta chain came from a study of T cell repertoires in cytomegalovirus infection. The CDR3 totals 13 residues. V lost 4 bases to trimming and J lost 8 bases, with 14 bases between them. Germline loops: CDR1 SGHVS, CDR2 FNYEAQ. Details on this clonotype: Its antigen is undetermined.

General study points: People with CMV and the relevant HLA were identified by cumulative public TCR beta family frequency.

TCRdb used MiXCR to reprocess the reads, holding one entry per CDR3 protein. Among 100,000 to 150,000 distinct CDR3 sequences listed, approximately 30% were seen once. This chain uses TRBV7-6 with TRBJ1-2; D is undetermined. This material consisted of CD8+ T cells from cultured PBMCs, taken from culture after CMV antigen stimulation. The source of this sequence is a human donor in good health (CMV status not recorded). Some clones in this sample may be carry-over from other donors' samples. This chain's CDR3 is CASSSSDPRGYTF. DNA for the CDR3: TGTGCCAGCAGCTCGTCAGACCCGAGGGGCTACACCTTC.